This T cell receptor beta chain was recovered during a study of T-cell memory formation after mild COVID-19. Whole-study findings and limits: Within pre-infection memory, some responding clones were found, suggesting cross-reactive memory joined. Contracting CD8+ clones were enriched in EMRA, CD4+ mainly in CM and EM.

TCRdb re-called the 5' RACE reads with MiXCR, one entry per CDR3 protein. This table holds 210,000 or so distinct CDR3 sequences, about 16% found once. As to this clonotype: Its antigen is not identified.

The receptor was isolated from an adult woman who had mild COVID-19 (a few samples of this study predate the infection). Cell type and time point are not known. Sequenced: PBMCs or a T cell subset sorted from them (not recorded which).

The CDR3 spells CATSRVAGQETQYF. The DNA for the CDR3 is TGTGCCACCAGCAGAGTGGCGGGGCAAGAGACCCAGTACTTC. The chain is built from TRBV15 and TRBJ2-5; a weak D match, TRBD2 (6 bases). The CDR3 length is 14 residues. The germline gives CDR1 LNHNV, CDR2 YYDKDF (reference sequence). The V end was cut by 1 base, the J end by 2 bases, with 8 bases between.